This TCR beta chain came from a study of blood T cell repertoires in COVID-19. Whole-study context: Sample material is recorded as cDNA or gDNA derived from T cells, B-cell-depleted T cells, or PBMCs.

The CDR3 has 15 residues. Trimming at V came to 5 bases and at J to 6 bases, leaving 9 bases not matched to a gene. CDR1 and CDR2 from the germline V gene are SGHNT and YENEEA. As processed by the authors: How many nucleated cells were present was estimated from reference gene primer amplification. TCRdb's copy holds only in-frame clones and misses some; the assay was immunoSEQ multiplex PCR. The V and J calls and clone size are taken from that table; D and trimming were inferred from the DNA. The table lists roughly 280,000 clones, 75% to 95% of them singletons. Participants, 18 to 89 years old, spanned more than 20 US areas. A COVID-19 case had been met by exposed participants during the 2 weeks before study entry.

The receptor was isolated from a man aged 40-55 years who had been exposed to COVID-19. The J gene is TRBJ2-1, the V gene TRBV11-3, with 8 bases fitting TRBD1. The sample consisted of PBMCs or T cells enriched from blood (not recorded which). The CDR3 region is CASSRTGGFRNEQFF. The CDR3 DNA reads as TGTGCCAGCAGCCGTACAGGGGGGTTTCGCAATGAGCAGTTCTTC. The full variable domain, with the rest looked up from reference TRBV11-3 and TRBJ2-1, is EAGVVQSPRYKIIEKKQPVAFWCNPISGHNTLYWYLQNLGQGPELLIRYENEEAVDDSQLPKDRFSAERLKGVDSTLKIQPAELGDSAVYLCASSRTGGFRNEQFFGPGTRLTVL.